This TCR beta chain was recorded in a study of shared clonotypes between healthy human individuals. Study-wide context: Three plates were used per donor for CD4 naive, three for CD4 memory, two for CD8 naive and one for CD8 memory.

The sample holds one count of this clone. Antigen specificity is unknown. The assay ran at deep level. Only in-frame clones appear in the TCRdb table, and some are missing; sequencing was by immunoSEQ multiplex PCR. The sample includes 1,500,000 or so clones, around 98.5% of them seen just once. Study observations and caveats: Investigators expected sequencing depth to affect clonotype sharing among donors.

Germline V lookup: CDR1 LNHNV, CDR2 YYDKDF (reference sequence). The V end lost 6 bases, the J end lost 10 bases, and 18 bases lay between the germline ends. This CDR3 has 13 residues. Input material: naive CD4+ T cells sorted from blood. Specified subset: CD45RA+ positively selected. The chain links TRBV15 to TRBJ1-1, with a possible D match to TRBD1 (6 bases). This sequence was found in a man younger than 40 in good health. CDR3 residues: CATRKDRTDPAFF. The CDR3 DNA reads as TGTGCCACCAGAAAAGACAGGACCGATCCAGCTTTCTTT.